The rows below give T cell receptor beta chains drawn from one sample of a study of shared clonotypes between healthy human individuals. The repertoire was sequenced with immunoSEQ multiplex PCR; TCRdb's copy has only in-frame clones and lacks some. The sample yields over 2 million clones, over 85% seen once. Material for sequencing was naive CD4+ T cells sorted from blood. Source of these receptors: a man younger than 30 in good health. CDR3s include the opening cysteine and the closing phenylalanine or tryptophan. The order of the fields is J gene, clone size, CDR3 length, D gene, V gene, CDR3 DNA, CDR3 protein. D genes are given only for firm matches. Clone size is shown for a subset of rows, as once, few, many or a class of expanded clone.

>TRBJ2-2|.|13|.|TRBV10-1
TGCGCCAGCAGCAGACAGCCCACCGGGGAGCTGTTTTTT
CASSRQPTGELFF
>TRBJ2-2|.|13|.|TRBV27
TGTGCCAGTAGCCGGGGGGCAAACGGGGAGCTGTTTTTT
CASSRGANGELFF
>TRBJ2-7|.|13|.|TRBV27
TGTGCCAGCAGTTTATCGGGAGTCGGCGAGCAGTACTTC
CASSLSGVGEQYF
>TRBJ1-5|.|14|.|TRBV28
TGTGCCAGCAGTTCGGGGGATAGCAATCAGCCCCAGCATTTT
CASSSGDSNQPQHF
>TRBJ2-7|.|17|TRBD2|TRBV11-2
TGTGCCAGCAGCTTAGATCGCCTAGCGGGGAGATCCTACGAGCAGTACTTC
CASSLDRLAGRSYEQYF
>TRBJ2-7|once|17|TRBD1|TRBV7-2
TGTGCCAGCAGCTTAGTCACTGGGGCAGGGGGCCGCTACGAGCAGTACTTC
CASSLVTGAGGRYEQYF
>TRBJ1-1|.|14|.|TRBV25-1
TGTGCCAGCAGTGAACCCTCCCGGGACACTGAAGCTTTCTTT
CASSEPSRDTEAFF
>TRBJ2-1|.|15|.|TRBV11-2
TGTGCCAGCAGCTTAGACGCCACCTCCTACAATGAGCAGTTCTTC
CASSLDATSYNEQFF
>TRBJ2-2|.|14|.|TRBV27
TGTGCCAGCGCTGGGCAGGGTAACACCGGGGAGCTGCTTTTT
CASAGQGNTGELLF
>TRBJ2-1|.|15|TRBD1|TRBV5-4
TGTGCCAGCAGCTTGATGACAGGGGGCATTAATGAGCAGTTCTTC
CASSLMTGGINEQFF
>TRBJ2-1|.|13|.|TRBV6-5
TGTGCCAGCAGTTACCCCCCACTGAGTGAGCAGTTCTTC
CASSYPPLSEQFF
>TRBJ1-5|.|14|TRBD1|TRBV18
TGTGCCAGCTCAGGGACAGGGGGCCTTCAGCCCCAGCATTTT
CASSGTGGLQPQHF
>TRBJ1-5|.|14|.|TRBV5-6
TGTGCCAGCAGCTGGGGGAGTGGCAATCAGCCCCAGCATTTT
CASSWGSGNQPQHF
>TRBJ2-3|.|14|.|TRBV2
TGTGCCAGCACCTACAGGGTAGACACAGATACGCAGTATTTT
CASTYRVDTDTQYF
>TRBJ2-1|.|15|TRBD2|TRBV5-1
TGCGCCAGCAGCTCTGGGACTAGCGGAAACAATGAGCAGTTCTTC
CASSSGTSGNNEQFF
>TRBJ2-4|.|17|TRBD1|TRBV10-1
TGCGCCAGCACTGGACAGGGCCCGAGGGGAGCCAAAAACATTCAGTACTTC
CASTGQGPRGAKNIQYF
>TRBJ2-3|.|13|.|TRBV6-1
TGTGCCAGCAGTACAGCAGGCTCGGGTACGCAGTATTTT
CASSTAGSGTQYF
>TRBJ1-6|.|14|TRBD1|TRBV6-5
TGTGCCAGCAGCCTCGGACAGGGCGGGTCACCCCTCCACTTT
CASSLGQGGSPLHF
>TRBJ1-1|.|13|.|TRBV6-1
TGTGCCAGCAGCGCCGGACATTTCACTGAAGCTTTCTTT
CASSAGHFTEAFF
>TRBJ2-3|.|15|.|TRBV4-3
TGCGCCAGCAGCAAGTCAGTCCAGGGTCCAGATACGCAGTATTTT
CASSKSVQGPDTQYF